A single TCR beta chain is shown here with its context. Libraries were prepared by immunoSEQ multiplex PCR; TCRdb keeps only in-frame clonotypes and omits some of them. The sample has about 270,000 clones, around 84% seen once. This record comes from a study of blood T cell repertoires in COVID-19. J gave up 7 bases and V 0 bases, and 8 bases lay outside the gene matches. Germline V CDR1 and CDR2: MNHEY, SMNVEV (reference sequence). This CDR3 is built from 16 residues. Participants had their cohort set by participant-reported clinical history. The V gene is TRBV27, the J gene TRBJ2-7; 11 bases match TRBD2. The receptor's source is a man in his late teens or twenties who had recovered from COVID-19. The sequenced sample consisted of PBMCs or T cells enriched from blood (not recorded which). CDR3 in amino acids: CASSLSSSGRTSEQYF. The CDR3 nucleotides read TGTGCCAGCAGTTTATCCTCTAGCGGGAGGACTTCAGAGCAGTACTTC.